A single sample is the source of the 26 T cell receptor beta chains below, sequenced in a study of CD8+ T cells in alopecia areata. Sequencing relied on a cDNA template that was reverse transcribed from extracted RNA. Clones were sequenced by immunoSEQ multiplex PCR, and TCRdb holds only the in-frame ones, with some missing. Of 95,000 to 100,000 clones listed, just under 60% are singletons. Treatment here: oral pan-JAK inhibitor, 5-10 mg twice daily. Here the sequenced sample was CD8+ T cells sorted from blood, taken at approximately week 55, from a patient treated with tofacitinib. The receptors were sampled from a human donor with alopecia areata.

The V call is TRBV7-9, the J call TRBJ2-1; the D is unclear. Trimming shortened V by 3 bases and J by 3 bases, and 3 bases separated the two germline ends. Per the germline V gene, CDR1 is SEHNR and CDR2 is FQNEAQ (reference sequence). This CDR3 is built from 12 residues. The DNA of the CDR3 is TGTGCCAGCAGCTTGGACTACAATGAGCAGTTCTTC. This translates into CASSLDYNEQFF.

The chain has TRBV7-8 and TRBJ2-6; unclear D gene. The CDR3 is 16 amino acids. Germline CDR1 is SGHVS and CDR2 is FQNEAQ. Trimming removed 5 bases at V and 0 bases at J, with 11 bases between. Here the CDR3 DNA reads TGTGCCAGCAGCCCAGGACCGTACTCTGGGGCCAACGTCCTGACTTTC. Translated: CASSPGPYSGANVLTF.

CDR3 in DNA: TGTGCCATCAGCTCCGGACTAGCGGGGGGCGAACCCCGATACAATGAGCAGTTCTTC. Residues: CAISSGLAGGEPRYNEQFF. The V gene is TRBV10-3, the J gene TRBJ2-1; 14 positions match TRBD2. With V trimmed by 6 bases and J by 4 bases, 14 bases remained unmatched. Looked up from germline, CDR1 is ENHRY and CDR2 is SYGVKD. This CDR3 has 19 amino acids.

This clone showed up just a few times. The chain is built from TRBV5-4 and TRBJ2-3; TRBD2 aligns across 9 bases. The germline gives CDR1 SGHNT, CDR2 YYREEE (reference sequence). The ends lost 7 bases at V and 4 bases at J; junction bases unmatched: 10. The CDR3 has 15 residues. CDR3: CASYLSGGPPDTQYF. The CDR3 coding sequence is TGTGCCAGCTACCTTAGCGGGGGTCCACCAGATACGCAGTATTTT.

The table lists this clone with a few counts. The chain employs TRBV29-1 and TRBJ1-2, with D possibly TRBD1 on 5 matching bases. Looked up from germline, CDR1 is SQVTM and CDR2 is ANQGSEA. V shed 5 bases and J shed 6 bases, with 19 bases lying between them. The CDR3 covers 14 residues. The CDR3 protein is CSVPVPPGPNGYTF. As DNA, the CDR3 is TGCAGCGTTCCCGTCCCCCCAGGGCCTAATGGCTACACCTTC. Looking up the rest from reference TRBV29-1 and TRBJ1-2 gives the full variable domain: SAVISQKPSRDICQRGTSLTIQCQVDSQVTMMFWYRQQPGQSLTLIATANQGSEATYESGFVIDKFPISRPNLTFSTLTVSNMSPEDSSIYLCSVPVPPGPNGYTFGSGTRLTVV.

The chain combines TRBV27 with TRBJ1-2; weak D call: TRBD1 (5 bases). Trimming left V 5 bases short and J 4 bases short, with 11 bases between. The CDR3 is made up of 13 amino acids. CDR1 and CDR2 (germline): MNHEY, SMNVEV (reference sequence). CDR3 residues: CASSVWGGYGYTF. CDR3 nucleotide sequence: TGTGCCAGCAGTGTGTGGGGCGGCTATGGCTACACCTTC.

V usage is TRBV30 and J usage is TRBJ1-2; D possibly corresponds to TRBD1 (6 bases). The V gene lost 2 bases and the J gene lost 3 bases, with 13 bases spanning the gap. Germline assignment: CDR1 GTSNPN and CDR2 SVGIG (reference sequence). The CDR3 consists of 14 residues. This chain's CDR3 is CAWSSGDIYYGYTF. Written as DNA, the CDR3 is TGTGCCTGGAGTTCGGGGGACATATACTATGGCTACACCTTC.

The chain carries TRBV14 and TRBJ1-2; possible D gene TRBD1, 6 bases. V was shortened by 2 bases and J by 3 bases, with 10 bases between the two germline ends. The CDR3 runs to 14 residues. Germline-derived CDR1 and CDR2 are SGHDN and FVKESK. In nucleotides, the CDR3 is TGTGCCAGCAGCCAATACCAGGGGTACTATGGCTACACCTTC. Protein sequence: CASSQYQGYYGYTF.

V and J are TRBV19 and TRBJ2-7, with TRBD1 matching 11 bases. The CDR3 length is 15 residues. CDR1 LNHDA and CDR2 SQIVND come from the germline V gene (reference sequence). V was clipped by 3 bases and J by 2 bases; unmatched bases: 3. For the CDR3, the DNA is TGTGCCAGTAGTATGGACAGGGGGCCTACCTACGAGCAGTACTTC. Amino acid sequence: CASSMDRGPTYEQYF. The full variable domain, in which reference TRBV19 and TRBJ2-7 provide the parts outside the CDR3, is DGGITQSPKYLFRKEGQNVTLSCEQNLNHDAMYWYRQDPGQGLRLIYYSQIVNDFQKGDIAEGYSVSREKKESFPLTVTSAQKNPTAFYLCASSMDRGPTYEQYFGPGTRLTVT.

V gene TRBV27 combines with J gene TRBJ2-5; 9 nucleotides line up with TRBD2. V gave up 1 base and J gave up 5 bases; unmatched junction bases: 8. The CDR3 runs to 16 residues. Germline V CDR1 and CDR2: MNHEY, SMNVEV (reference sequence). The CDR3 nucleotides read TGTGCCAGCAGTTTATTTGCGGGGGGGCCTCAGGAGACCCAGTACTTC. Its protein product is CASSLFAGGPQETQYF.

The chain joins TRBV15 to TRBJ1-2; 7 bases are a match to TRBD1. Germline loops: CDR1 LNHNV, CDR2 YYDKDF (reference sequence). The CDR3 runs 15 residues. V was pared by 1 base and J by 5 bases, with 7 bases of the junction left unmatched. The DNA of the CDR3 is TGTGCCACCAGCAGAGTACGACAGGGACCGTATGGCTACACCTTC. Its translation is CATSRVRQGPYGYTF.

The chain combines TRBV6-5 with TRBJ1-6; 8 bases align to TRBD1. Looked up from germline, CDR1 is MNHEY and CDR2 is SVGAGI. The CDR3 runs to 14 residues. V gave up 6 bases and J gave up 9 bases; unmatched junction bases: 7. CDR3 bases: TGTGCCAGCAGGAGCAGGGGGCGCGGTTCACCCCTCCACTTT. This codes for CASRSRGRGSPLHF.

The sample holds a few counts of this clone. The J gene is TRBJ2-1, the V gene TRBV27; possible D gene TRBD2, 6 bases. There are 11 residues in the CDR3. Trimming removed 10 bases at V and 8 bases at J, with 12 bases between. Germline V gives CDR1 MNHEY, CDR2 SMNVEV (reference sequence). CDR3 in amino acids: CATVEGYEQFF. The CDR3 region has the DNA TGTGCCACGGTGGAGGGGTATGAGCAGTTCTTC.

The chain links TRBV5-6 to TRBJ1-2; 7 bases fit TRBD1. V lost 4 bases and J lost 4; bases outside the gene matches: 13. Germline lookup yields CDR1 SGHDT and CDR2 YYEEEE. CDR3 length: 16 amino acids. The CDR3 region is CASSPPGGANRYGYTF. The CDR3 bases are TGTGCCAGCAGCCCCCCAGGGGGAGCGAATCGCTATGGCTACACCTTC.

V gene TRBV14 combines with J gene TRBJ2-1, with 7 bases that match TRBD2. After removal of 6 bases from V and 0 bases from J, the junction contained 5 bases not matched to a gene. Germline loops: CDR1 SGHDN, CDR2 FVKESK. This CDR3 region has 15 residues. CDR3 coding DNA: TGTGCCAGCAGTCCCGGGACTACCTCCTACAATGAGCAGTTCTTC. This encodes CASSPGTTSYNEQFF.

This clone was counted between two and nine times. The CDR3 DNA follows: TGTGCCAGCAAAGACGGATACACCGGGGAGCTGTTTTTT. The encoded protein is CASKDGYTGELFF. V and J are TRBV2 and TRBJ2-2; no clear D gene. Germline V CDR1 and CDR2: SNHLY, FYNNEI. The CDR3 loop spans 13 amino acids. Trimming cost V 7 bases and J 3 bases, with 9 bases left between them.

This chain uses TRBV27 with TRBJ1-2; D call uncertain. This CDR3 has 15 residues. Trimming cost V 5 bases and J 0 bases, with 13 bases left between them. Germline CDR1 MNHEY, CDR2 SMNVEV (reference sequence). CDR3 in amino acids: CASSPWPGSNYGYTF. CDR3 nucleotide sequence: TGTGCCAGCAGTCCCTGGCCGGGATCTAACTATGGCTACACCTTC.

This clone was counted between two and nine times. The chain couples TRBV7-9 to TRBJ1-3; no clear D gene. The CDR3 sequence is 14 residues long. From germline, CDR1 is SEHNR and CDR2 FQNEAQ (reference sequence). Trimming cost V 6 bases and J 0 bases, with 9 bases left between them. The CDR3 DNA is TGTGCCAGCAGGTCGCGGGACTCTGGAAACACCATATATTTT. Amino acids: CASRSRDSGNTIYF.

This clone was seen only once. This chain links TRBV7-9 with TRBJ2-5; 9 positions agree with TRBD1. The V gene end was trimmed by 5 bases and the J gene end by 0 bases; junction bases not matched to a gene: 4. This CDR3 has 15 residues. Germline lookup yields CDR1 SEHNR and CDR2 FQNEAQ (reference sequence). The CDR3 sequence: CASSAWDRDQETQYF. The DNA for the CDR3 is TGTGCCAGCAGCGCCTGGGACAGGGACCAAGAGACCCAGTACTTC.

The CDR3 DNA is TGTGCCACCAGCAGTCGGGATCTTCCGGGGGATACGCAGTATTTT. Translating it yields CATSSRDLPGDTQYF. V and J are TRBV15 and TRBJ2-3, with a tentative D call TRBD2 (5 bases). The germline V and J ends were trimmed by 3 bases and 6 bases, with 16 bases remaining between them. The CDR3 is made up of 15 amino acids. CDR1 is LNHNV and CDR2 is YYDKDF in the germline V gene (reference sequence).

The chain joins TRBV14 to TRBJ2-1; D perhaps matches TRBD1 (5 bases). Germline V gene lookup returns CDR1 SGHDN and CDR2 FVKESK. This CDR3 has 14 residues. Deletions cut 4 bases from V and 7 bases from J, with 14 bases between. CDR3 bases: TGTGCCAGCAGCCGGTACAGGCTAAGTAATGAGCAGTTCTTC. Protein product: CASSRYRLSNEQFF.

V usage is TRBV30 and J usage is TRBJ2-7; perhaps TRBD1 as D (6 bases). The CDR3 contains 16 residues. V was pared by 3 bases and J by 2 bases, with 20 bases between. The germline V gene has CDR1 GTSNPN and CDR2 SVGIG (reference sequence). The CDR3 spells CAWRDPGHMKTYEQYF. CDR3 nucleotide sequence: TGTGCCTGGAGAGATCCGGGACACATGAAGACCTACGAGCAGTACTTC.

This clone was seen only a few times. The J gene is TRBJ1-5, the V gene TRBV23-1; D is uncertain. TRBV23-1 is flagged as an ORF with uncertain function. There are 19 residues in the CDR3. V gave up 1 base and J gave up 0 bases, with 19 bases separating them. CDR3 DNA sequence: TGCGCCAGCAGTCAATGTCAGGCACCATCCCCGCATAGCAATCAGCCCCAGCATTTT. Residues: CASSQCQAPSPHSNQPQHF.

Here the CDR3 reads CASSPRLERTDTQYF. The CDR3 DNA follows: TGTGCCAGCAGCCCGCGGTTGGAGCGCACAGATACGCAGTATTTT. The V and J genes are TRBV7-9 and TRBJ2-3; no firm D call. Germline CDR1 and CDR2: SEHNR and FQNEAQ (reference sequence). V lost 5 bases and J lost 1, with 13 bases in between. This CDR3 spans 15 amino acids.

This chain joins TRBV7-8 and TRBJ2-2; D unresolved. The CDR3 runs to 13 residues. The germline CDR1 and CDR2 sequences are SGHVS and FQNEAQ. Trimming stripped 5 bases from V and 7 bases from J, with 11 bases between. In DNA, the CDR3 is TGTGCCAGCAGCCGATCCTTATACGGGGAGCTGTTTTTT. Amino acids: CASSRSLYGELFF. The variable domain in full, with the rest retrieved from reference TRBV7-8 and TRBJ2-2, is GAGVSQSPRYKVAKRGQDVALRCDPISGHVSLFWYQQALGQGPEFLTYFQNEAQLDKSGLPSDRFFAERPEGSVSTLKIQRTQQEDSAVYLCASSRSLYGELFFGEGSRLTVL.

This clone was counted a few times. This chain links TRBV4-1 with TRBJ2-5; D is perhaps TRBD2 (5 bases). V was clipped by 0 bases and J by 6 bases, with 14 bases between them. CDR3 size: 15 residues. The V gene's germline CDR1 is MGHRA and CDR2 YSYEKL. CDR3: CASSQDPASSKTQYF. The CDR3 DNA is TGCGCCAGCAGCCAAGATCCAGCTAGCTCAAAGACCCAGTACTTC.